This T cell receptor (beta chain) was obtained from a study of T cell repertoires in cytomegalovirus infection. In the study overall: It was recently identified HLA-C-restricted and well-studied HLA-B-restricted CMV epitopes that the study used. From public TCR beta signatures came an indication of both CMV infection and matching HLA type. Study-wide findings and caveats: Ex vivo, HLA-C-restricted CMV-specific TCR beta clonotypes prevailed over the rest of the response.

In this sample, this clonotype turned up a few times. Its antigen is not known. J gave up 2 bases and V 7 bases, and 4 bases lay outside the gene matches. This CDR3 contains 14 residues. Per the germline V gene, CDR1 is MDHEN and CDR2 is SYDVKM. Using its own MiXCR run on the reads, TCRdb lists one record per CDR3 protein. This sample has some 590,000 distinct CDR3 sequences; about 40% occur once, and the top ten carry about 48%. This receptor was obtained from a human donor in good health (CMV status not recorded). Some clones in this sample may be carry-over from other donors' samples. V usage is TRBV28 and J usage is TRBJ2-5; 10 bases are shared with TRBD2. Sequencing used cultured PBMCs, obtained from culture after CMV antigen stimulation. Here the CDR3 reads CASKERGGQETQYF. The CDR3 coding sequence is TGTGCCAGCAAGGAGCGGGGGGGTCAAGAGACCCAGTACTTC.